A selection of T cell receptor beta chains follows, all from one sample in a study of T cells after yellow fever vaccination. TCRdb reprocessed the 5' RACE reads via MiXCR and lists one record per CDR3 protein. The repertoire holds hundreds of thousands of distinct CDR3 sequences, 8.7% seen once, with roughly 18% in the top ten. Sequenced here: PBMCs, sampled on the day of the first yellow fever vaccination. Every receptor here comes from a young man who received the YFV17D yellow fever vaccine. Both conserved end residues are part of each CDR3. D genes are given only for firm matches. Only part of the rows carry a size: once, few, many, or a class if the clone is expanded.

d_call: TRBD1
j_call: TRBJ1-1
clone_size: -
v_call: TRBV5-4
cdr3_nt: TGTGCCAGCAGCTTAGGGGGCATGGACACTGAAGCTTTCTTT
cdr3_aa: CASSLGGMDTEAFF

d_call: -
j_call: TRBJ1-5
clone_size: few
v_call: TRBV12-3/TRBV12-4
cdr3_nt: TGTGCCAGCAGAAAAGGGGACTGGGAGCCCCAGCATTTT
cdr3_aa: CASRKGDWEPQHF

d_call: -
j_call: TRBJ2-7
clone_size: few
v_call: TRBV7-9
cdr3_nt: TGTGCCAGCAGCTCCACCGGGGCGGCGGGGTACGAGCAGTACTTC
cdr3_aa: CASSSTGAAGYEQYF

d_call: -
j_call: TRBJ1-5
clone_size: -
v_call: TRBV3-1
cdr3_nt: TGTGCCAGCAGCCAAGACCAGAGTTGGGGTCAGCCCCAGCATTTT
cdr3_aa: CASSQDQSWGQPQHF

d_call: -
j_call: TRBJ1-5
clone_size: -
v_call: TRBV4-3
cdr3_nt: TGCGCCAGCAGCCAAACCAGGGAGGGCAATCAGCCCCAGCATTTT
cdr3_aa: CASSQTREGNQPQHF

d_call: -
j_call: TRBJ2-2
clone_size: many
v_call: TRBV5-1
cdr3_nt: TGCGCCAGCAGCTTTCCAGGAGACACCGGGGAGCTGTTTTTT
cdr3_aa: CASSFPGDTGELFF

d_call: -
j_call: TRBJ1-2
clone_size: few
v_call: TRBV12-3/TRBV12-4
cdr3_nt: TGTGCCAGCAGTTTAGGCGGGAGGGGAGCTAACTATGGCTACACCTTC
cdr3_aa: CASSLGGRGANYGYTF

d_call: -
j_call: TRBJ1-1
clone_size: few
v_call: TRBV9
cdr3_nt: TGTGCCAGCAGCCCCGGGGGGGTCCTTGGAGCTTTCTTT
cdr3_aa: CASSPGGVLGAFF

d_call: -
j_call: TRBJ2-7
clone_size: few
v_call: TRBV5-4
cdr3_nt: TGTGCCAGCAGCAGCGGACATTCCTACGAGCAGTACTTC
cdr3_aa: CASSSGHSYEQYF

d_call: -
j_call: TRBJ2-7
clone_size: few
v_call: TRBV7-2
cdr3_nt: TGTGCCAGCAGCTTAGGGGAAAGGGGCGGCGAGCAGTACTTC
cdr3_aa: CASSLGERGGEQYF

d_call: -
j_call: TRBJ2-7
clone_size: few
v_call: TRBV5-1
cdr3_nt: TGCGCCAGCAGCTTGGGTAGGGGCAACGCTCCCTACGAGCAGTACTTC
cdr3_aa: CASSLGRGNAPYEQYF

d_call: -
j_call: TRBJ2-5
clone_size: few
v_call: TRBV6-2/TRBV6-3
cdr3_nt: TGTGCCAGCAGTCCCCCTCGGGTGCAGGGCTGGTACCAAGAGACCCAGTACTTC
cdr3_aa: CASSPPRVQGWYQETQYF

d_call: -
j_call: TRBJ1-5
clone_size: few
v_call: TRBV12-3/TRBV12-4
cdr3_nt: TGTGCCAGCAGTCCTGCTTCAGGGGATCAGCCCCAGCATTTT
cdr3_aa: CASSPASGDQPQHF

d_call: -
j_call: TRBJ2-5
clone_size: -
v_call: TRBV7-2
cdr3_nt: TGTGCCAGCAGCCTAGAGCCAGGAGACGCGACCCAGTACTTC
cdr3_aa: CASSLEPGDATQYF

d_call: TRBD2
j_call: TRBJ2-1
clone_size: many
v_call: TRBV2
cdr3_nt: TGTGCCAGCAGTAGGCTAGCGGGGGTCAATGAGCAGTTCTTC
cdr3_aa: CASSRLAGVNEQFF

d_call: TRBD2
j_call: TRBJ2-3
clone_size: few
v_call: TRBV7-8
cdr3_nt: TGTGCCAGCAGCTTACTAAGCGGGGGGGCGTACACAGATACGCAGTATTTT
cdr3_aa: CASSLLSGGAYTDTQYF

d_call: TRBD2
j_call: TRBJ2-2
clone_size: -
v_call: TRBV10-3
cdr3_nt: TGTGCCATCAGGCGTAGCGGGGAGAACACCGGGGAGCTGTTTTTT
cdr3_aa: CAIRRSGENTGELFF

d_call: -
j_call: TRBJ1-6
clone_size: few
v_call: TRBV6-1
cdr3_nt: TGTGCCAGCAGGACCCCTCAGGGGTATAATTCACCCCTCCACTTT
cdr3_aa: CASRTPQGYNSPLHF

d_call: TRBD2
j_call: TRBJ2-3
clone_size: few
v_call: TRBV12-3/TRBV12-4
cdr3_nt: TGTGCCAGCAGTTTCGGAGCGGGGGACACAGATACGCAGTATTTT
cdr3_aa: CASSFGAGDTDTQYF

d_call: TRBD2
j_call: TRBJ2-5
clone_size: many
v_call: TRBV4-3
cdr3_nt: TGCGCCAGCAGCCAAGGGTTGCGGGGGGGAGGAGAGACCCAGTACTTC
cdr3_aa: CASSQGLRGGGETQYF

d_call: -
j_call: TRBJ1-1
clone_size: few
v_call: TRBV5-1
cdr3_nt: TGCGCCAGCAGCCCCCCAGGTTTTGACACTGAAGCTTTCTTT
cdr3_aa: CASSPPGFDTEAFF

d_call: -
j_call: TRBJ2-3
clone_size: few
v_call: TRBV12-3/TRBV12-4
cdr3_nt: TGTGCCAGCAGCCCGGGGGCCCTCACAGATACGCAGTATTTT
cdr3_aa: CASSPGALTDTQYF

d_call: TRBD2
j_call: TRBJ2-2
clone_size: -
v_call: TRBV18
cdr3_nt: TGTGCCAGCTCAGGGACTAGCGGACGAACCGGGGAGCTGTTTTTT
cdr3_aa: CASSGTSGRTGELFF

d_call: TRBD2
j_call: TRBJ2-4
clone_size: many
v_call: TRBV11-2
cdr3_nt: TGTGCCAGCAGCTCCAGCGGGGCGGCCAAAAACATTCAGTACTTC
cdr3_aa: CASSSSGAAKNIQYF

d_call: TRBD1
j_call: TRBJ2-7
clone_size: -
v_call: TRBV20-1
cdr3_nt: TGCGGAGCAGGGGGTACGGACGAGCAGTACTTC
cdr3_aa: CGAGGTDEQYF

d_call: -
j_call: TRBJ1-5
clone_size: -
v_call: TRBV6-1
cdr3_nt: TGTGCCAGCGCGGCCCAGGGGTACGGCAATCAGCCCCAGCATTTT
cdr3_aa: CASAAQGYGNQPQHF

d_call: -
j_call: TRBJ2-3
clone_size: -
v_call: TRBV12-3/TRBV12-4
cdr3_nt: TGTGCCAGCAGTTTGCAGGGGCAGATCACAGATACGCAGTATTTT
cdr3_aa: CASSLQGQITDTQYF

d_call: -
j_call: TRBJ2-5
clone_size: few
v_call: TRBV5-1
cdr3_nt: TGCGCCAGCAGCGGATACAGGGGAGGGGTAGTAGAGACCCAGTACTTC
cdr3_aa: CASSGYRGGVVETQYF

d_call: TRBD1
j_call: TRBJ1-2
clone_size: few
v_call: TRBV10-3
cdr3_nt: TGTGCCATCAGACCCGGGACAGGGGCATATGGCTACACCTTC
cdr3_aa: CAIRPGTGAYGYTF

d_call: TRBD1
j_call: TRBJ1-2
clone_size: -
v_call: TRBV19
cdr3_nt: TGTGCCACGACAGGGGGCGCGGGCTACACCTTC
cdr3_aa: CATTGGAGYTF

d_call: TRBD2
j_call: TRBJ2-4
clone_size: -
v_call: TRBV20-1
cdr3_nt: TGCAGTGGAGAGGTAGAGCGGGGGGTCCCCAGAGGACTTCAGTACTTC
cdr3_aa: CSGEVERGVPRGLQYF